The 23 T cell receptor beta chains in this list originate from one sample, sequenced in a study of cytomegalovirus exposure and HLA in healthy donors. Use of 60 Vbeta and 13 Jbeta primers characterized the PCR. The table came from immunoSEQ multiplex PCR; TCRdb's copy has only in-frame clones and leaves some out. The data hold 150,000 to 200,000 clones, with over 80% observed a single time. The material sequenced was PBMCs. The source of these receptors is a man between 45 and 60 years old in good health and CMV-seropositive.

This clone was seen just once. This rearrangement joins TRBV5-5 to TRBJ2-1, with unresolved D. In germline, CDR1 is SGHKS, CDR2 YYEKEE (reference sequence). V was clipped by 6 bases and J by 0 bases, with 13 bases between them. The CDR3 length is 15 residues. The DNA of the CDR3 is TGTGCCAGCATCGTAAGTGCAGTCTCCTACAATGAGCAGTTCTTC. Protein product: CASIVSAVSYNEQFF. Based on the CDR3 plus reference TRBV5-5 and TRBJ2-1, the full variable domain is DAGVTQSPTHLIKTRGQQVTLRCSPISGHKSVSWYQQVLGQGPQFIFQYYEKEERGRGNFPDRFSARQFPNYSSELNVNALLLGDSALYLCASIVSAVSYNEQFFGPGTRLTVL.

This chain joins TRBV7-2 and TRBJ2-7, with 8 bases fitting TRBD2. CDR3 length equals 11 residues. Germline CDR1 and CDR2: SGHTA and FQGNSA. V trimming: 3 bases; J trimming: 13 bases; junction bases outside the gene matches: 5. DNA of the CDR3: TGTGCCAGCAGCTTGGCGGGAGGAGCCTACTTC. It specifies CASSLAGGAYF.

This clone was recorded a few times. The V and J genes are TRBV5-6 and TRBJ2-7; D is uncertain. The germline V gene encodes CDR1 SGHDT and CDR2 YYEEEE. Trimming pared 2 bases from V and 5 bases from J, leaving 5 bases between. The CDR3 consists of 11 residues. CDR3 coding DNA: TGTGCCAGCAGCTTTCGTCACGAGCAGTACTTC. Translating it yields CASSFRHEQYF.

V gene TRBV4-1 combines with J gene TRBJ2-1; no definite D call. The germline CDR1 and CDR2 sequences are MGHRA and YSYEKL. The V and J ends lost 1 base and 4 bases respectively, with 5 bases between them. CDR3 length: 13 residues. The CDR3 loop reads CASSQGAYNEQFF. The CDR3, as DNA: TGCGCCAGCAGCCAAGGAGCGTACAATGAGCAGTTCTTC.

The chain combines TRBV2 with TRBJ2-5, with 10 bases aligning to TRBD1. Judging by the DNA end, TRBJ2-7 fits better; the J call may be wrong. Germline-derived CDR1 and CDR2 are SNHLY and FYNNEI. The CDR3 sequence is 15 residues long. The chain's CDR3 is CASSVGDRGPYEQYF. The CDR3 DNA reads as TGTGCCAGCAGTGTGGGGGACAGGGGACCCTACGAGCAGTACTTC.

The J gene is TRBJ2-3, the V gene TRBV30, with D perhaps TRBD1 (5 bases). V was trimmed by 0 bases and J by 0 bases, leaving 16 bases between them. The germline V gene has CDR1 GTSNPN and CDR2 SVGIG (reference sequence). The CDR3 length is 17 residues. The CDR3 sequence: CAWSVPPDRLSTDTQYF. The CDR3 coding sequence is TGTGCCTGGAGTGTACCCCCCGACAGACTTAGCACAGATACGCAGTATTTT.

CDR3 coding DNA: TGTGCCAGCAGTGTCCCACCACAGGGGGCGGGGGGCTACACCTTC. Its protein is CASSVPPQGAGGYTF. The V call is TRBV28, the J call TRBJ1-2; 9 nucleotides align to TRBD1. V shed 5 bases, J shed 8 bases, and the junction held 12 bases outside the gene matches. The CDR3 has 15 residues. Looked up from germline, CDR1 is MDHEN and CDR2 is SYDVKM.

This rearrangement joins TRBV7-8 to TRBJ2-4, with 11 bases identical to TRBD2. Germline CDR1 is SGHVS and CDR2 is FQNEAQ. The CDR3 length is 19 residues. After removal of 3 bases from V and 0 bases from J, the junction contained 10 bases not matched to a gene. The CDR3 reads CASSLGTSGLTIAKNIQYF. The CDR3 DNA is TGTGCCAGCAGCTTGGGGACTAGCGGACTGACAATAGCCAAAAACATTCAGTACTTC. Full variable domain (rest looked up from reference TRBV7-8 and TRBJ2-4): GAGVSQSPRYKVAKRGQDVALRCDPISGHVSLFWYQQALGQGPEFLTYFQNEAQLDKSGLPSDRFFAERPEGSVSTLKIQRTQQEDSAVYLCASSLGTSGLTIAKNIQYFGAGTRLSVL.

V gene TRBV30 combines with J gene TRBJ1-3; D possibly corresponds to TRBD1 (5 bases). The CDR3 has 15 amino acids. The ends were cut back, 3 bases at V and 1 base at J, with 13 bases in the middle. The germline CDR1 and CDR2 sequences are GTSNPN and SVGIG (reference sequence). The CDR3 region is CAWSDSVLSGNTIYF. CDR3 sequence (DNA): TGTGCCTGGAGCGACAGTGTCTTATCTGGAAACACCATATATTTT. Variable domain in full (rest from reference TRBV30 and TRBJ1-3): SQTIHQWPATLVQPVGSPLSLECTVEGTSNPNLYWYRQAAGRGLQLLFYSVGIGQISSEVPQNLSASRPQDRQFILSSKKLLLSDSGFYLCAWSDSVLSGNTIYFGEGSWLTVV.

This rearrangement joins TRBV27 to TRBJ2-3, with 11 bases aligning to TRBD2. In germline, CDR1 is MNHEY, CDR2 SMNVEV (reference sequence). V trimming: 5 bases; J trimming: 5 bases; junction bases outside the gene matches: 6. CDR3 size: 15 residues. CDR3 amino acids: CASSPRTSGLDTQYF. The CDR3 DNA is TGTGCCAGCAGTCCAAGGACTAGCGGGTTAGATACGCAGTATTTT.

The V gene is TRBV29-1, the J gene TRBJ1-3; 10 positions agree with TRBD1. Germline V gives CDR1 SQVTM, CDR2 ANQGSEA. The CDR3 is 14 amino acids. The junction had 4 bases not matched to a gene; V was cut back by 4 bases and J by 4 bases. Here the CDR3 reads CSVGTGGIGNTIYF. The CDR3 DNA sequence: TGCAGCGTTGGGACAGGGGGTATCGGAAACACCATATATTTT.

The chain has TRBV5-8 and TRBJ1-6, with 9 bases fitting TRBD1. Per germline, CDR1 SGHTS and CDR2 YDEGEE. With V trimmed by 4 bases and J by 11 bases, 7 bases remained unmatched. This CDR3 comprises 14 residues. CDR3 nucleotide sequence: TGTGCCAGCAGCATCGGACAGGGGTTTACACCCCTCCACTTT. Protein: CASSIGQGFTPLHF.

This chain uses TRBV5-1 with TRBJ2-5; 8 bases are a match to TRBD2. Losses at the gene ends were 1 base for V and 3 bases for J; bases not matched to a gene: 8. The CDR3 length is 16 residues. Germline values: CDR1 SGHRS, CDR2 YFSETQ. In DNA form, the CDR3 reads TGCGCCAGCAGCTTGACAGCGGGAGCCGTAAAAGAGACCCAGTACTTC. This translates into CASSLTAGAVKETQYF.

This clone was seen only a few times. The chain links TRBV5-6 to TRBJ1-1; D might be TRBD1 (5 bases). V was cut by 10 bases and J by 5 bases, with 15 bases left in between. The CDR3 is made up of 12 amino acids. Per the germline V gene, CDR1 is SGHDT and CDR2 is YYEEEE. The CDR3: CAGGGLGTEAFF. The CDR3, as DNA: TGTGCCGGGGGGGGTCTAGGTACTGAAGCTTTCTTT.

This chain joins TRBV7-8 and TRBJ1-1; no clear D. The CDR3 is 14 amino acids. Germline values: CDR1 SGHVS, CDR2 FQNEAQ. Trimming took off 1 base at V and 7 bases at J, with 13 bases between the two ends. The CDR3 nucleotides read TGTGCCAGCAGCTTAGGGACTGTGCGGGGTGAAGCTTTCTTT. Protein: CASSLGTVRGEAFF.

The rearrangement links TRBV5-4 to TRBJ1-5; TRBD1 matches at 8 bases. Trimming cost V 4 bases and J 0 bases; bases outside gene matches: 15. CDR1 and CDR2 from the germline V gene are SGHNT and YYREEE (reference sequence). CDR3 length: 19 residues. For the CDR3, the DNA is TGTGCCAGCAGCCACCCGGACAGGGAATGCTCTGATAGCAATCAGCCCCAGCATTTT. Translating gives CASSHPDRECSDSNQPQHF.

This CDR3 is CASSWMTGQANEKLFF. The CDR3 DNA is TGCGCCAGCAGCTGGATGACAGGGCAGGCTAATGAAAAACTGTTTTTT. V usage is TRBV5-1 and J usage is TRBJ1-4; 7 bases align to TRBD1. Trimming cost V 3 bases and J 3 bases; bases outside gene matches: 8. In germline, CDR1 is SGHRS, CDR2 YFSETQ. The CDR3 sequence is 16 residues long.

The chain combines TRBV28 with TRBJ2-5, with D possibly being TRBD2 (9 bases). The length of the CDR3 is 17 residues. The germline CDR1 and CDR2 sequences are MDHEN and SYDVKM. The V and J ends lost 5 bases and 1 base respectively, with 20 bases between them. The CDR3 loop is CASSHTGGLAGQETQYF. The CDR3 DNA follows: TGTGCCAGCAGTCACACAGGGGGACTAGCAGGCCAAGAGACCCAGTACTTC.

The chain couples TRBV7-8 to TRBJ1-1, with TRBD1 matching 8 bases. Germline loops: CDR1 SGHVS, CDR2 FQNEAQ. The CDR3 totals 14 residues. V was clipped by 6 bases and J by 5 bases; unmatched bases: 8. In DNA, the CDR3 is TGTGCCAGCAGTAGTTCAGGGGGCTGGACTGAAGCTTTCTTT. It codes for CASSSSGGWTEAFF. Looking up the rest from reference TRBV7-8 and TRBJ1-1 gives the full variable domain: GAGVSQSPRYKVAKRGQDVALRCDPISGHVSLFWYQQALGQGPEFLTYFQNEAQLDKSGLPSDRFFAERPEGSVSTLKIQRTQQEDSAVYLCASSSSGGWTEAFFGQGTRLTVV.

In this sample, this clone turned up a few times. The chain combines TRBV6-5 with TRBJ2-7; 9 nucleotides align to TRBD1. The CDR3 has 15 amino acids. The J segment lost 2 bases and the V segment lost 2 bases, leaving 4 bases of the junction unmatched. The germline V gene has CDR1 MNHEY and CDR2 SVGAGI. The CDR3: CASSYRGTGTYEQYF. The DNA for the CDR3 is TGTGCCAGCAGTTACAGAGGGACAGGGACCTACGAGCAGTACTTC.

The chain combines TRBV27 with TRBJ2-3; 10 bases are a match to TRBD2. The V segment lost 8 bases and the J segment 7 bases; nucleotides outside the gene matches: 9. CDR3 length: 14 residues. The V gene's germline CDR1 is MNHEY and CDR2 SMNVEV (reference sequence). The CDR3 protein is CASLPQREGHTQYF. The CDR3 DNA reads as TGTGCCAGCCTCCCCCAGCGGGAGGGCCATACGCAGTATTTT.

The sample holds a few counts of this clone. The chain uses TRBV5-4 and TRBJ1-2; 9 bases align to TRBD1. The CDR3 extends over 14 amino acids. Germline CDR1 and CDR2: SGHNT and YYREEE (reference sequence). With 4 bases clipped from V and 2 bases from J, the junction kept 3 bases outside the gene matches. CDR3 in DNA: TGTGCCAGCAGCCCGGACAGGGGAAACTATGGCTACACCTTC. The encoded protein is CASSPDRGNYGYTF. The full variable domain, its missing parts supplied by reference TRBV5-4 and TRBJ1-2, is ETGVTQSPTHLIKTRGQQVTLRCSSQSGHNTVSWYQQALGQGPQFIFQYYREEENGRGNFPPRFSGLQFPNYSSELNVNALELDDSALYLCASSPDRGNYGYTFGSGTRLTVV.

The chain links TRBV2 to TRBJ2-3; 8 bases are shared with TRBD2. The V and J ends lost 6 bases and 8 bases, in that order; junction bases with no gene match: 19. The CDR3 runs 17 residues. Germline CDR1 reads SNHLY; CDR2 reads FYNNEI. The CDR3 DNA follows: TGTGCCAGCAGCGCCGAAAGAAGCGAGGACGGGAGGGGTACGCAGTATTTT. Its translation: CASSAERSEDGRGTQYF.